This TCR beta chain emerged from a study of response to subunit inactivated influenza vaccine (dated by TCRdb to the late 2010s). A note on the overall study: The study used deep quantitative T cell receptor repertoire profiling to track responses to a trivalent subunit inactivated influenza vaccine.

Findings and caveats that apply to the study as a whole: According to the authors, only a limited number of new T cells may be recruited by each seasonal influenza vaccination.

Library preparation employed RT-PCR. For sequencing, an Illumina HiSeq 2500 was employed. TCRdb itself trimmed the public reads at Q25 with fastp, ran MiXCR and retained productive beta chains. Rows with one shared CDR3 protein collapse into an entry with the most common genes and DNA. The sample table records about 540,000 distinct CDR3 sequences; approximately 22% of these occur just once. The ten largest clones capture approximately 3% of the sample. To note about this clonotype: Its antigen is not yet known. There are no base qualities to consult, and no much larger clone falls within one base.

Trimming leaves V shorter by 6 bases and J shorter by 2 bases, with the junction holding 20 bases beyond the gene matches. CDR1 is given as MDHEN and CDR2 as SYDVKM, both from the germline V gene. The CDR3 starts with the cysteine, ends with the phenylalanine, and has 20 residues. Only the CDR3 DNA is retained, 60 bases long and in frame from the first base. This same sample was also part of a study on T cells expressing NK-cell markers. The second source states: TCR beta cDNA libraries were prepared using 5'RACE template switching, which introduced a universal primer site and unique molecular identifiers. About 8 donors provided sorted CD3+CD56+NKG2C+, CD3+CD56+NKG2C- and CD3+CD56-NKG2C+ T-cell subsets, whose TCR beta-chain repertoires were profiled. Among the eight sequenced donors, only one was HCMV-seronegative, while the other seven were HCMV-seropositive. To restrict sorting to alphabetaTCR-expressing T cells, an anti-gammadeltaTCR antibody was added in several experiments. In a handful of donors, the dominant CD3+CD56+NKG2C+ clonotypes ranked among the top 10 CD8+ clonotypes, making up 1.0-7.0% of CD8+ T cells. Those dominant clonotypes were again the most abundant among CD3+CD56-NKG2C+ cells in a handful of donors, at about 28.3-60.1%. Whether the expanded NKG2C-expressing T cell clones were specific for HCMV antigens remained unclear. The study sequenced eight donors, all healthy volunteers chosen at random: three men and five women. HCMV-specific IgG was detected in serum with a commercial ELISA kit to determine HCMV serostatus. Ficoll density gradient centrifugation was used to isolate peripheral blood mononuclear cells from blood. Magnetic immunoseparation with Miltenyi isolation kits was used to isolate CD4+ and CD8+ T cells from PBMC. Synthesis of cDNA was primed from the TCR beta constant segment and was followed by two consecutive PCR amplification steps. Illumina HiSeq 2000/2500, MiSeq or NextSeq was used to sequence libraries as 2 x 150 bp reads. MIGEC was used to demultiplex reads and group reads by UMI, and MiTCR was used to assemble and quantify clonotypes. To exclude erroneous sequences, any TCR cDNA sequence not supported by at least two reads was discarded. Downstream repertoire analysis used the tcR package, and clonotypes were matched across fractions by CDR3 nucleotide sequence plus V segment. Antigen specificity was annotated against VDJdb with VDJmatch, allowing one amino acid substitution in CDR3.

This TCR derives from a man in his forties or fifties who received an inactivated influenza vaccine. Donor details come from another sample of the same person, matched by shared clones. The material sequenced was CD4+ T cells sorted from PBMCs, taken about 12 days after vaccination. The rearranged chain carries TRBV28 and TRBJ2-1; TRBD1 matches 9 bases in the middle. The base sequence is TGTGCCAGCAGCAAACGCCGACAGGGGGTGGGCGGGATCCCCTACAATGAGCAGTTCTTC. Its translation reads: CASSKRRQGVGGIPYNEQFF.